This TCR beta chain was obtained from a study of blood T cells in healthy people across ages. About the study: When template switching was applied, about one barcoded beta molecule was captured per two T cells.

With a J-beta primer mix and a sample-barcoded 5' primer, a second PCR ran roughly 6 to 11 cycles. Each of the cDNA molecules was tagged by a template-switch adaptor with 12 random nucleotides. TCRdb passed the 5' RACE reads through MiXCR, listing each CDR3 protein once. The sample lists around 1.5 million distinct CDR3 sequences; around 59% were seen once. General study results and limits: The study regarded diversity estimates from one million T cells as underestimates.

Of note for this clonotype: What it recognizes is unknown.

Per sample, a minimum of 6.5 million PBMCs were isolated. Per germline, CDR1 LGHNA and CDR2 YSLEER. V lost 1 base and J 1 base, leaving 13 bases between the germline ends. This CDR3 has 16 amino acids. The sequencing input was blood. The rearrangement joins TRBV4-3 to TRBJ2-5; TRBD2 might be the D (7 bases). This TCR derives from a man younger than 35 in good health. CDR3 coding DNA: TGCGCCAGCAGCCAAGTTACCGGGGGGCCCCAAGAGACCCAGTACTTC. Amino acids: CASSQVTGGPQETQYF.